The rows below give T cell receptor beta chains drawn from one sample of a study of metastatic and nonmetastatic thyroid tumors. With MiXCR, TCRdb reprocessed the PCR reads. The sample consists of about 85,000 clones, 8% to 9.5% of them appearing once. The sample comprised blood. Source of these receptors: a female donor with papillary thyroid cancer or a benign thyroid nodule (not recorded which). Some clones in this sample may be carry-over from other donors' samples. Both conserved end residues are part of each CDR3. A D gene is named only where the DNA matches it firmly. Clone sizes are given selectively: once, few, many, or a class where the clone is expanded.

many,TRBV12-3/TRBV12-4,TRBJ1-4,TRBD1,CASTKGQGAFEKLFF,TGTGCCAGCACGAAAGGACAGGGGGCGTTTGAAAAACTGTTTTTT
.,TRBV30,TRBJ2-7,.,CACRESYEQYF,TGTGCCTGTAGGGAGTCCTACGAGCAGTACTTC
many,TRBV12-3/TRBV12-4,TRBJ1-1,.,CASSLRGTEAFF,TGTGCCAGCAGTTTAAGGGGCACTGAAGCTTTCTTT
many,TRBV12-3/TRBV12-4,TRBJ2-7,.,CASSLPDSYEQYF,TGTGCCAGCAGCTTACCCGACTCATACGAGCAGTACTTC
many,TRBV28,TRBJ1-1,TRBD1,CASSAPLGQGSTEAFF,TGTGCCAGCAGTGCCCCACTGGGACAGGGCTCCACTGAAGCTTTCTTT
many,TRBV5-5,TRBJ2-7,.,CASSLTSYEQYF,TGTGCCAGCAGCCTAACTTCCTACGAGCAGTACTTC
many,TRBV7-2,TRBJ2-3,.,CASSLKGGASSTDTQYF,TGTGCCAGCAGCTTAAAGGGCGGGGCCAGTAGCACAGATACGCAGTATTTT
many,TRBV4-1,TRBJ1-2,.,CASSSRRDGYTF,TGCGCCAGCAGCTCCCGACGGGATGGCTACACCTTC
many,TRBV15,TRBJ1-2,.,CATGSGQRGYTF,TGTGCCACCGGGTCAGGACAACGGGGCTACACCTTC
many,TRBV6-1,TRBJ1-6,.,CAIQATGANNSPLHF,TGTGCCATCCAGGCCACGGGGGCGAATAATTCACCCCTCCACTTT
few,TRBV20-1,TRBJ2-7,TRBD2,CSARLTSGGRSYEQYF,TGCAGTGCTAGACTTACTAGCGGGGGCCGCTCCTACGAGCAGTACTTC
few,TRBV5-4,TRBJ2-3,TRBD2,CASSLPAGGPSTDTQYF,TGTGCCAGCAGCTTACCCGCGGGGGGCCCTAGCACAGATACGCAGTATTTT
many,TRBV18,TRBJ2-1,TRBD1,CASSSGQGAMNEQFF,TGTGCCAGTTCCTCGGGACAGGGGGCGATGAATGAGCAGTTCTTC
many,TRBV20-1,TRBJ1-1,.,CSAREGPSEAFF,TGCAGTGCTAGAGAAGGTCCCTCTGAAGCTTTCTTT
many,TRBV6-1,TRBJ2-3,.,CASSADGGGALLSTQYF,TGTGCCAGCAGTGCGGACGGAGGGGGCGCCCTCCTTTCTACGCAGTATTTT
many,TRBV24-1,TRBJ2-3,.,CATSRRVPNTQYF,TGTGCCACCAGTAGGCGGGTCCCCAATACGCAGTATTTT
many,TRBV20-1,TRBJ1-5,.,CSARDRRGNQPQHF,TGCAGTGCTAGAGACCGGCGGGGCAATCAGCCCCAGCATTTT
few,TRBV9,TRBJ2-7,.,CASSVDSTYEQYF,TGTGCCAGCAGCGTAGACAGTACCTACGAGCAGTACTTC
many,TRBV2,TRBJ1-6,.,CASTPGQLNSPLHF,TGTGCCAGCACCCCGGGACAACTCAATTCACCCCTCCACTTT
many,TRBV9,TRBJ2-3,.,CASSPGDDSDTQYF,TGTGCCAGCAGCCCCGGAGATGATTCAGATACGCAGTATTTT
many,TRBV28,TRBJ2-4,TRBD2,CASGPLGGEYF,TGTGCCAGCGGACCTTTGGGGGGGGAGTACTTC
few,TRBV12-3/TRBV12-4,TRBJ1-5,.,CASSLWGLNQPQHF,TGTGCCAGCAGTTTGTGGGGGTTAAATCAGCCCCAGCATTTT
many,TRBV5-1,TRBJ1-1,TRBD1,CASSLNGDRGTEAFF,TGCGCCAGCAGCCTGAACGGGGACAGGGGCACTGAAGCTTTCTTT
many,TRBV6-1,TRBJ1-5,.,CASSEWQAYSNQPQHF,TGTGCCAGCAGTGAATGGCAGGCATATAGCAATCAGCCCCAGCATTTT
.,TRBV5-1,TRBJ1-6,TRBD1,CASSTEGQGGRTVPSPLHF,TGCGCCAGCAGTACTGAGGGACAGGGAGGACGAACTGTACCTTCACCCCTCCACTTT
many,TRBV9,TRBJ2-1,TRBD1,CASGSGTGGGNEQFF,TGTGCCAGCGGATCCGGGACAGGGGGCGGCAATGAGCAGTTCTTC
many,TRBV20-1,TRBJ1-1,TRBD1,CSARGETGETEAFF,TGCAGTGCTAGGGGGGAAACAGGGGAGACTGAAGCTTTCTTT
many,TRBV12-3/TRBV12-4,TRBJ2-2,.,CASSSTDTTGELFF,TGTGCCAGCAGCTCCACCGACACCACCGGGGAGCTGTTTTTT
many,TRBV24-1,TRBJ1-5,.,CATSDSRVNQPQHF,TGTGCCACCAGTGATTCACGGGTGAATCAGCCCCAGCATTTT
many,TRBV27,TRBJ2-7,.,CASRQGWEQYF,TGTGCCAGCAGGCAGGGGTGGGAGCAGTACTTC
many,TRBV6-1,TRBJ2-3,TRBD2,CASQRGGGERDTQYF,TGTGCCAGCCAACGGGGCGGGGGGGAACGAGATACGCAGTATTTT
many,TRBV2,TRBJ2-7,.,CASSDGQGGYEQYF,TGTGCCAGCAGTGATGGGCAGGGGGGGTACGAGCAGTACTTC
many,TRBV20-1,TRBJ2-5,.,CSARGDSETQYF,TGCAGTGCTAGAGGGGACTCTGAGACCCAGTACTTC
few,TRBV10-1,TRBJ1-1,.,CASSESKGYTEAFF,TGCGCCAGCAGTGAGTCGAAGGGGTACACTGAAGCTTTCTTT